This record concerns one T cell receptor (beta chain) sequence. This sample was taken from a study of blood T cell repertoires in COVID-19. Study overall: COVID-19 samples collected from the United States, Italy and Spain covered acute and convalescent phases.

The CDR3 has 13 residues. V lost 6 bases, J lost 1 base, and 8 bases lay in between. Germline loops: CDR1 SGHNT, CDR2 YENEEA. Data came from immunoSEQ multiplex PCR; TCRdb stores just in-frame clones and leaves some out. This table holds some 150,000 clones, 75% to 90% found once. What was sequenced was PBMCs or T cells enriched from blood (not recorded which). The source is a woman between 18 and 29 years old who had recovered from COVID-19. This chain joins TRBV11-3 and TRBJ2-3; tentative D call: TRBD2 (6 bases). The CDR3 is CASRASGTDTQYF. The CDR3 nucleotides are TGTGCCAGCAGAGCTAGCGGCACAGATACGCAGTATTTT.